This T cell receptor (beta chain) originates from a study of shared T cell receptors in the human thymus. CDR1 and CDR2 from the germline V gene are SGHRS and YFSETQ. The trim removed 4 bases at V and 6 bases at J, leaving 9 bases unmatched. The CDR3 spans 14 residues. Method: immunoSEQ multiplex PCR; TCRdb's copy keeps in-frame clones and lacks some. This table holds hundreds of thousands of clones, about 90% found once. These data were also filed under a second study, of human thymus T cells. From that report: Corrective surgery for congenital heart defects was being performed on the healthy Finnish infants who were the donors. Thymic and blood repertoires appeared to carry a bias in their V and J gene usage.

The chain uses TRBV5-1 and TRBJ2-7, with 8 bases that match TRBD2. This TCR derives from a boy in the first two years of life with a congenital heart defect. The specimen sequenced was thymocytes. In nucleotides, the CDR3 is TGCGCCAGCAGCATCGGGACTAGTTTAGGCGAGCAGTACTTC. This sequence encodes CASSIGTSLGEQYF.